The sequence of this T cell receptor beta chain was determined in a study of blood T cells in healthy people across ages. Study conclusions and caveats: Older age went with lower TCR beta diversity per million T cells, in a roughly linear way. There were more naive CD4+ cells and higher diversity in long-lived donors than in aged donors.

Sample-barcoded 5' priming and a J-beta primer mix drove a second PCR of about 7 to 11 cycles. MiXCR was run by TCRdb on the 5' RACE reads, yielding one entry per CDR3 protein. Seen here are 1.5 million or so distinct CDR3 sequences, 42% observed once, and the top ten hold roughly 8.2%. Drawn from each donor were approximately 9.2 milliliters of peripheral blood. Samples had at least 6.5 million PBMCs isolated from them. V was shortened by 3 bases and J by 1 base, with 15 bases between the two germline ends. Germline V lookup: CDR1 SGHTA, CDR2 FQGNSA. This CDR3 region has 16 residues. For this clonotype: What it binds is unknown.

The sample comprised blood. This sequence originates from a woman between 18 and 29 years old in good health. J is TRBJ1-1 and V is TRBV7-2, with TRBD1 as a possible D gene (5 bases). CDR3 bases: TGTGCCAGCAGCTTCCGGGGCCTAACCACGAACACTGAAGCTTTCTTT. Its protein is CASSFRGLTTNTEAFF.